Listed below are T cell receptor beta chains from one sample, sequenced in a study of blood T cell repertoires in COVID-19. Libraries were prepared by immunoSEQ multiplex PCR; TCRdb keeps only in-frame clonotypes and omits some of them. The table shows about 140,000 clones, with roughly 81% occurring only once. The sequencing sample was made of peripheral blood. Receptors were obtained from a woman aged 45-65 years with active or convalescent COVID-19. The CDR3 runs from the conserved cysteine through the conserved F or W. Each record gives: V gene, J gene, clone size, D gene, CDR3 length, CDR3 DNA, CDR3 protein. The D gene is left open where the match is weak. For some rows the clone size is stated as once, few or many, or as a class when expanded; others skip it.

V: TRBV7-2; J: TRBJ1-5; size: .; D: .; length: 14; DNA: TGTGCCAGCAGCTTAGCACGGAGCAATCAGCCCCAGCATTTT; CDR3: CASSLARSNQPQHF
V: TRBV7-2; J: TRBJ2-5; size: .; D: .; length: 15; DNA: TGTGCCAGCAGCTTATTCGGACAGACACAAGAGACCCAGTACTTC; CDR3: CASSLFGQTQETQYF
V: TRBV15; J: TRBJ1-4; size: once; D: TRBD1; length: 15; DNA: TGTGCCACCAGCTCGGACAGGGGGCTTGGTGAAAAACTGTTTTTT; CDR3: CATSSDRGLGEKLFF
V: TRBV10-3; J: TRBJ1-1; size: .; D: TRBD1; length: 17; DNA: TGTGCCATCAGTGAGTTCGCTGACAGGGTTTTGAACACTGAAGCTTTCTTT; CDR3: CAISEFADRVLNTEAFF
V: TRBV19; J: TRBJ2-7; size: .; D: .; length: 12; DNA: TGTGCCAGTAGTCCCCTCTCGGGTGAGCAGTACTTC; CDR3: CASSPLSGEQYF
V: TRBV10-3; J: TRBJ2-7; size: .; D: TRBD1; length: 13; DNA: TGTGCCCCAAGGCGAGGGGGCCGTTACGAGCAGTACTTC; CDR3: CAPRRGGRYEQYF
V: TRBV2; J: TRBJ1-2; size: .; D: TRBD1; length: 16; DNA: TGTGCCAGCAGCCCCACTCAGGGGGGAAAAAACGGTGGCTACACCTTC; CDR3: CASSPTQGGKNGGYTF
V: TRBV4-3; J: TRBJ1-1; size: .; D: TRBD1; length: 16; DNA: TGCGCCAGCAGCCAGAGCCCGGGACAGGGGGACTCCGAAGCTTTCTTT; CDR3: CASSQSPGQGDSEAFF
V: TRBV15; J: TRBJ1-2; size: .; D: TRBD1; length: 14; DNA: TGTGCCACCAGCAGAGAGAGGGGGCGATATGGCTACACCTTC; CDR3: CATSRERGRYGYTF
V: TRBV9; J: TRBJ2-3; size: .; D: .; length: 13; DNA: TGTGCCAGCAGCGTAGAGGGACTCCATACGCAGTATTTT; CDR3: CASSVEGLHTQYF
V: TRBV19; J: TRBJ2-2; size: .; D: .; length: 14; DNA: TGTGCCAGTACCCCCACCGCCGGCACCGGGGAGCTGTTTTTT; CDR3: CASTPTAGTGELFF
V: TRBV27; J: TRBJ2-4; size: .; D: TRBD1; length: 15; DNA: TGTGCCAGCAGTTCCCGGTGGACAGGGGCGAACATTCAGTACTTC; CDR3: CASSSRWTGANIQYF
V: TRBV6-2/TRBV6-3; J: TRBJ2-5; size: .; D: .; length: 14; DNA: TGTGCCAGCAGTCCCGTCCAGGGGAAAGAGACCCAGTACTTC; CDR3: CASSPVQGKETQYF
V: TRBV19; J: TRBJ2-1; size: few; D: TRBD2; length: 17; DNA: TGTGCCAGTAGTAAGGTAGCGGGAGGGGGTTCCTACAATGAGCAGTTCTTC; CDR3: CASSKVAGGGSYNEQFF
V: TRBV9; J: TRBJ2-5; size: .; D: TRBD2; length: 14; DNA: TGTGCCAGCAGCCCCGAGCGGGGTCGGGAGACCCAGTACTTC; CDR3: CASSPERGRETQYF
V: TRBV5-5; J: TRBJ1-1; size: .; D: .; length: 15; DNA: TGTGCCAGCAGCTTGGAGGCAGGGGAGTGGACTGAAGCTTTCTTT; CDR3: CASSLEAGEWTEAFF
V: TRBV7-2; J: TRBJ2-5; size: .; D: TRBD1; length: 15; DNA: TGTGCCAGCAGCATGACCAGGGGGCCAAGGGAGACCCAGTACTTC; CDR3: CASSMTRGPRETQYF
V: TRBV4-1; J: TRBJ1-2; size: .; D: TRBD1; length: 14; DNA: TGCGCCAGCAGCCGCGACAGGGTAACCTATGGCTACACCTTC; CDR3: CASSRDRVTYGYTF
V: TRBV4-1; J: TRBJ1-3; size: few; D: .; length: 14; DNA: TGCGCCAGCAGCCCCGAGTTGATACCGAACACCATATATTTT; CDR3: CASSPELIPNTIYF
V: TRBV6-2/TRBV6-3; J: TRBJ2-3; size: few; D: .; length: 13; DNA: TGTGCCAGCAGTTACGGGGGCTCAGATACGCAGTATTTT; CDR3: CASSYGGSDTQYF
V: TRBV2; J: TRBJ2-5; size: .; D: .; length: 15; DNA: TGTGCCAGCAGTGGCAAGGGGCCCATCCAAGAGACCCAGTACTTC; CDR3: CASSGKGPIQETQYF
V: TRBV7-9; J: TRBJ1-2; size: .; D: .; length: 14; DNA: TGTGCCAGCAGCTTAGTAACGGGGGACTATGGCTACACCTTC; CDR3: CASSLVTGDYGYTF
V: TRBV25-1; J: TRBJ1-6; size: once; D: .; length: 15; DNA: TGTGCCAGCAGTGATTTTACAGGGTTGAATTCACCCCTCCACTTT; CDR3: CASSDFTGLNSPLHF
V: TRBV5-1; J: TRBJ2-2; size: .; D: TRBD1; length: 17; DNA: TGCGCCAGCAGCTCGGGTTTGACAGGGACGAACACCGGGGAGCTGTTTTTT; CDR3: CASSSGLTGTNTGELFF
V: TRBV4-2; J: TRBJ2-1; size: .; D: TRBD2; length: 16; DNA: TGTGCCAGCAGCCAATCCCTAAGCGGGGGCTACAATGAGCAGTTCTTC; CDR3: CASSQSLSGGYNEQFF
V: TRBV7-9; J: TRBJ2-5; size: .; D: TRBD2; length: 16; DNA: TGTGCCAGCAGCTTAGTTCTAGCGGGAGACGGGGAGACCCAGTACTTC; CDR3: CASSLVLAGDGETQYF
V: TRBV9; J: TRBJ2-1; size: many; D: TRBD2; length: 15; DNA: TGTGCCAGCGGTCTGCCGGGAGGGGACTACAATGAGCAGTTCTTC; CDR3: CASGLPGGDYNEQFF
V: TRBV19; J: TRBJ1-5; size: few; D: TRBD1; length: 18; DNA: TGTGCCAGTAGTTCAACGGGGACAGGGTCTCATAGCAATCAGCCCCAGCATTTT; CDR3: CASSSTGTGSHSNQPQHF
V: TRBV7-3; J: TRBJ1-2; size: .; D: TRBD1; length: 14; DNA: TGTGCCAGCAGCCCCGCGGGACAGGGGTATGGCTACACCTTC; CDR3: CASSPAGQGYGYTF
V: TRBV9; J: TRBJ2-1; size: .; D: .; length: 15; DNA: TGTGCCAGCAGCGTAGAATCAGGTCGGATCAATGAGCAGTTCTTC; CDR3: CASSVESGRINEQFF
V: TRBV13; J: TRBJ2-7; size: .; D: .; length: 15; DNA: TGTGCCAGCAGCTTAGTGCGGGGACCGACCTTTGAGCAGTACTTC; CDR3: CASSLVRGPTFEQYF
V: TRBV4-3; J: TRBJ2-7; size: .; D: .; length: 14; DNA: TGCGCCAGCAGCCAAGTTTTAGCCTCCTACGAGCAGTACTTC; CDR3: CASSQVLASYEQYF
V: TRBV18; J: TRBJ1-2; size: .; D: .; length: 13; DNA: TGTGCCAGCTCTCCGGACATGGACTATGGCTACACCTTC; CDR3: CASSPDMDYGYTF
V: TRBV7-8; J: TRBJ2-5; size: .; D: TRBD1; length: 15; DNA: TGTGCCAGCAGCTTAGGTGGGCAGGGGGATGAGACCCAGTACTTC; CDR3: CASSLGGQGDETQYF
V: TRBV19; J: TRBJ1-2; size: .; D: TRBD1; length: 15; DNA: TGTGCCAGTAGACCCCAAGGGACAGGGACCTATGGCTACACCTTC; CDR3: CASRPQGTGTYGYTF
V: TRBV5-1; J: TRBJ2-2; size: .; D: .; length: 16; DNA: TGCGCCAGCAGCTTGGTGGCCGGGGTTAACACCGGGGAGCTGTTTTTT; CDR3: CASSLVAGVNTGELFF
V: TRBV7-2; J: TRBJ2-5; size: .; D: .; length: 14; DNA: TGTGCCAGCAGCCTTAGCGGCCCTGAGGGGACCCAGTACTTC; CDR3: CASSLSGPEGTQYF
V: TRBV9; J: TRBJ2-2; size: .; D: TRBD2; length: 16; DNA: TGTGCCAGCACCAGGACTAGCGGGACCTACACCGGGGAGCTGTTTTTT; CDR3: CASTRTSGTYTGELFF